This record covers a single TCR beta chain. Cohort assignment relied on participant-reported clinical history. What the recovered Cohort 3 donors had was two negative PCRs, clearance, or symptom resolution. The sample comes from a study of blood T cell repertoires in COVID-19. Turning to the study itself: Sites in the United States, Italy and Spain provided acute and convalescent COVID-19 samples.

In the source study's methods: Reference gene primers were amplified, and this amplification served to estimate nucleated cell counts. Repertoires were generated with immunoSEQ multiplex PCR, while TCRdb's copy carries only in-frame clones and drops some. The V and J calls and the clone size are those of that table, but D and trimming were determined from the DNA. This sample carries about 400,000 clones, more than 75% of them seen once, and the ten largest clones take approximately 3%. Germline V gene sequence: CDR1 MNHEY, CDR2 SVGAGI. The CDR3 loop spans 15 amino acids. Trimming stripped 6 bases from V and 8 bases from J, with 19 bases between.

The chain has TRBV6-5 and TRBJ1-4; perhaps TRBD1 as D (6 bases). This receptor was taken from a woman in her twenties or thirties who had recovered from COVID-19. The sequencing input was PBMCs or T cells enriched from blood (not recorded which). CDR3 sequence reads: CASSPARTGQEKLFF. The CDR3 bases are TGTGCCAGCAGCCCCGCCCGTACAGGGCAGGAAAAACTGTTTTTT.